This paragraph covers one T cell receptor (beta chain) sequence. The antigen remains undetermined. This sample was taken from a study of T cell responses to AZD1222 COVID-19 vaccine. CDR1 and CDR2 (germline): MNHEY, SVGAGI. The CDR3 runs 14 residues. Trimming removed 6 bases from V and 2 bases from J, with 14 bases in between. Whole-study results and caveats: Compared with day 0, the breadth and depth of the Spike-specific TCR repertoire rose significantly after two doses of AZD1222. Repertoire sampling was restricted to post-peak T cell response timepoints.

The assay was immunoSEQ multiplex PCR, and TCRdb's table has in-frame clones only and misses some. Of 100,000 to 130,000 clones in the sample, about 89% were seen once. The sequence was collected from an adult in good health. The sample consisted of peripheral blood, taken on day 0 of AZD1222 vaccination. The chain employs TRBV6-5 and TRBJ2-7; tentative D call: TRBD1 (6 bases). The CDR3 DNA reads TGTGCCAGCAGGTCACTCAAGGGGGCCTACGAGCAGTACTTC. It specifies CASRSLKGAYEQYF.